Below are 21 T cell receptor beta chains sequenced from a single sample in a study of neoadjuvant anti-PD-1 for oral cavity cancer (dated by TCRdb to about 2021). The time point label for this specimen denotes: after neoadjuvant nivolumab, at surgical resection. Library generation was performed with the immunoSEQ multiplex PCR assay. The source is immuneACCESS, and TCRdb retained only in-frame sequences with V and J called. Part of the clones is not carried over; for the studies checked, unresolved V genes explain less than half of this, and the remainder is unexplained. In all, the sample holds 13,000 to 15,000 clones, and more than 75% of those were seen once. The ten biggest clones cover more than 2% of the sample. Here the sequenced sample was PBMCs, taken after nivolumab (anti-PD-1) treatment. The receptors were gathered from a person between 40 and 80 years old with oral cavity squamous cell carcinoma.

The chain combines TRBV7-9 with TRBJ1-1; D is perhaps TRBD1 (5 bases). Germline V lookup: CDR1 SEHNR, CDR2 FQNEAQ (reference sequence). The CDR3 loop spans 14 amino acids. Trimming left V 7 bases short and J 2 bases short, with 14 bases between. The CDR3 is CASTLTGANTEAFF. CDR3 bases: TGTGCCAGCACCCTCACAGGTGCCAACACTGAAGCTTTCTTT.

This chain links TRBV5-1 with TRBJ1-2; tentative D call: TRBD1 (5 bases). V was clipped by 3 bases and J by 4 bases, with 10 bases between them. Germline loops: CDR1 SGHRS, CDR2 YFSETQ. The CDR3 has 13 amino acids. CDR3 in amino acids: CASSWGSSYGYTF. The CDR3 DNA follows: TGCGCCAGCAGCTGGGGCAGTTCCTATGGCTACACCTTC.

The rearrangement joins TRBV6-1 to TRBJ2-7, with a tentative D call TRBD1 (6 bases). The CDR3 has 13 residues. V lost 7 bases, J lost 3 bases, and 13 bases lay in between. Per the germline V gene, CDR1 is MNHNS and CDR2 is SASEGT. The chain's CDR3 is CASTEGEVYEQYF. The CDR3 DNA reads as TGTGCCAGCACCGAGGGGGAAGTCTACGAGCAGTACTTC.

This chain links TRBV7-2 with TRBJ2-7, with D unresolved. Germline CDR1 SGHTA, CDR2 FQGNSA. V lost 4 bases, J lost 6 bases, and 16 bases lay in between. The CDR3 sequence is 14 residues long. CDR3: CASSSRRTTAEQYF. CDR3 DNA: TGTGCCAGCAGCTCCAGGAGAACCACGGCCGAGCAGTACTTC.

The chain links TRBV6-4 to TRBJ2-1; no clear D. The CDR3 has 15 residues. The germline V gene encodes CDR1 MRHNA and CDR2 SNTAGT. The V end was cut by 6 bases, the J end by 0 bases, with 12 bases between. For the CDR3, the DNA is TGTGCCAGCAGCGTACACCTCCTCTCCTACAATGAGCAGTTCTTC. As protein: CASSVHLLSYNEQFF.

This chain joins TRBV5-6 and TRBJ2-7; D gene uncertain. Per the germline V gene, CDR1 is SGHDT and CDR2 is YYEEEE. Trimming removed 4 bases at V and 2 bases at J, with 10 bases between. This CDR3 is built from 13 residues. The CDR3 DNA reads TGTGCCAGCAGCCAAACTACTACCTACGAGCAGTACTTC. It yields the protein CASSQTTTYEQYF.

The chain has TRBV20-1 and TRBJ2-1; the D gene could be TRBD1 or TRBD2 (5 bases each). The germline V gene encodes CDR1 DFQATT and CDR2 SNEGSKA (reference sequence). The CDR3 consists of 11 residues. Trimming took 3 bases from V and 15 from J, leaving 15 bases between them. CDR3 sequence: CSASEGRQLFF. CDR3 bases: TGCAGTGCTAGCGAGGGACGTCAGCTGTTCTTC.

The V gene is TRBV9, the J gene TRBJ1-3; 7 bases align to TRBD1. The germline V gene encodes CDR1 SGDLS and CDR2 YYNGEE. V trimming: 4 bases; J trimming: 0 bases; junction bases outside the gene matches: 7. The CDR3 contains 16 residues. Here the CDR3 reads CASSKRQGSSGNTIYF. Here the CDR3 DNA reads TGTGCCAGCAGCAAACGACAGGGAAGCTCTGGAAACACCATATATTTT.

This clone has just a few counts. The chain carries TRBV5-1 and TRBJ1-3, with no clear D. V lost 0 bases and J lost 3, with 13 bases in between. This CDR3 has 16 amino acids. Looked up from germline, CDR1 is SGHRS and CDR2 is YFSETQ. CDR3 amino acids: CASSLAGPAHGNTIYF. In nucleotides, the CDR3 is TGCGCCAGCAGCTTGGCCGGGCCAGCGCATGGAAACACCATATATTTT.

The chain employs TRBV30 and TRBJ2-7, with D unclear. Germline CDR1 and CDR2: GTSNPN and SVGIG (reference sequence). The V end lost 1 base, the J end lost 2 bases, and 12 bases lay between the germline ends. The CDR3 runs 14 residues. Written as DNA, the CDR3 is TGTGCCTGGAGTGGTGGCTGGACGGCCTACGAGCAGTACTTC. This encodes CAWSGGWTAYEQYF.

The chain uses TRBV5-8 and TRBJ2-7; D is undetermined. This CDR3 region has 14 residues. With 2 bases removed from V and 7 bases from J, the gap between germline ends came to 16 bases. The germline V gene has CDR1 SGHTS and CDR2 YDEGEE. DNA for the CDR3: TGTGCCAGCAGCTTCACGGGTACAAGAGGAGAGCAGTACTTC. It yields the protein CASSFTGTRGEQYF.

This rearrangement joins TRBV27 to TRBJ2-2; 8 bases map to TRBD1. The junction had 6 bases not matched to a gene; V was cut back by 6 bases and J by 3 bases. Germline lookup yields CDR1 MNHEY and CDR2 SMNVEV (reference sequence). There are 15 residues in the CDR3. The CDR3 DNA is TGTGCCAGCAGCCGCCAGGGGGCCTACACCGGGGAGCTGTTTTTT. It yields the protein CASSRQGAYTGELFF.

This clone was observed a single time. This chain uses TRBV10-2 with TRBJ2-5, with D tentatively TRBD1 or TRBD2 (6 bases each). Trimming took 7 bases from V and 4 from J, leaving 13 bases between them. CDR1 and CDR2 from the germline V gene are WSHSY and SAAADI. This CDR3 comprises 13 residues. CDR3 coding DNA: TGCGCCAGCACCCCCGGGGGCGGAGAGACCCAGTACTTC. This translates into CASTPGGGETQYF.

V usage is TRBV27 and J usage is TRBJ1-2, with D perhaps matching TRBD1 (5 bases). The germline V and J ends were trimmed by 6 bases and 7 bases, with 18 bases remaining between them. In germline, CDR1 is MNHEY, CDR2 SMNVEV (reference sequence). The CDR3 is 14 residues long. CDR3 nucleotides: TGTGCCAGCAGCTTGAGGCAGGGCCTATTTGGCTACACCTTC. This encodes CASSLRQGLFGYTF.

CDR3 sequence (DNA): TGTGCCATCACTAAAAAGGGGGGAACTGAAGCTTTCTTT. The encoded protein is CAITKKGGTEAFF. This chain joins TRBV10-3 and TRBJ1-1; D perhaps matches TRBD1 (6 bases). There are 13 residues in the CDR3. The germline V gene encodes CDR1 ENHRY and CDR2 SYGVKD. V shed 7 bases and J shed 5 bases, with 14 bases lying between them.

The chain is built from TRBV5-6 and TRBJ1-5; 8 bases are a match to TRBD1. V shed 4 bases and J 5 bases; nucleotides not matched to a gene: 8. The CDR3 contains 15 residues. Germline V CDR1 and CDR2: SGHDT, YYEEEE. CDR3 sequence: CASSLDRALDQPQHF. CDR3 DNA: TGTGCCAGCAGCCTGGACAGGGCTCTAGATCAGCCCCAGCATTTT.

The CDR3 here is CASSIRYWTATTNEKLFF. CDR3 in DNA: TGTGCCAGTAGTATTCGGTATTGGACGGCAACAACTAATGAAAAACTGTTTTTT. The rearrangement links TRBV19 to TRBJ1-4; no clear D. Trimming took off 3 bases at V and 0 bases at J, with 17 bases between the two ends. The CDR3 runs to 18 residues. Germline CDR1 is LNHDA and CDR2 is SQIVND (reference sequence).

This rearrangement joins TRBV7-9 to TRBJ2-7, with 7 bases that match TRBD1. CDR1 is SEHNR, CDR2 FQNEAQ, per germline (reference sequence). The CDR3 totals 15 residues. J lost 2 bases, V lost 5 bases, and 9 bases had no gene match. CDR3 in amino acids: CASSISRGTAYEQYF. CDR3 bases: TGTGCCAGCAGCATTTCCAGGGGGACCGCCTACGAGCAGTACTTC.

The chain employs TRBV5-1 and TRBJ2-1; 7 bases map to TRBD2. CDR3 length: 15 amino acids. The V gene end was trimmed by 0 bases and the J gene end by 8 bases; junction bases not matched to a gene: 8. CDR1 and CDR2 from the germline V gene are SGHRS and YFSETQ. DNA of the CDR3: TGCGCCAGCAGCTTGGGGTGGACTAGTCCCCATGAGCAGTTCTTC. It codes for CASSLGWTSPHEQFF.

The V and J genes are TRBV5-1 and TRBJ2-7; 7 bases align to TRBD2. V lost 0 bases and J lost 6; bases outside the gene matches: 9. The CDR3 spans 15 residues. Germline CDR1 reads SGHRS; CDR2 reads YFSETQ. DNA of the CDR3: TGCGCCAGCAGCTTGGAGGCAGGGAAGCGGGGCGAGCAGTACTTC. Translation gives CASSLEAGKRGEQYF.

V usage is TRBV5-1 and J usage is TRBJ1-4; D is uncertain. V gave up 7 bases and J gave up 7 bases, with 29 bases separating them. Per the germline V gene, CDR1 is SGHRS and CDR2 is YFSETQ. The CDR3 loop spans 18 amino acids. The CDR3 protein is CASAPSPADPEVGEKLFF. The CDR3 region has the DNA TGCGCCAGCGCACCAAGCCCAGCGGACCCAGAGGTTGGTGAAAAACTGTTTTTT.